This T cell receptor (beta chain) was found in a study of blood T cell repertoires in COVID-19. About the research overall: Symptom resolution, clearance, or two negative PCRs marked the recovered donors of Cohort 3. The origin of the acute and convalescent COVID-19 samples was the United States, Italy and Spain.

The CDR3 consists of 16 residues. J lost 3 bases, V lost 0 bases, and 5 bases had no gene match. The germline CDR1 and CDR2 sequences are SGHRS and YFSETQ. Methods used by the authors: Reference gene primer amplification in the assay estimated nucleated cell counts. Sequencing used immunoSEQ multiplex PCR; TCRdb keeps in-frame clones, though not all of them. V and J calls plus clone size are reproduced from that table; the DNA served to infer D and trimming. The sample includes some 190,000 clones, 85% to 90% of them seen just once. Grouping used clinical history reported by participants in a survey and questionnaire.

The chain employs TRBV5-1 and TRBJ1-4, with 7 bases that match TRBD1. The specimen sequenced was PBMCs or T cells enriched from blood (not recorded which). The clonotype comes from a woman in her thirties or forties in a cohort exposed to, infected with or recovered from COVID-19 (not recorded which). This chain's CDR3 is CASSLGTGESNEKLFF. Written as DNA, the CDR3 is TGCGCCAGCAGCTTGGGGACAGGAGAGTCTAATGAAAAACTGTTTTTT.